This TCR beta chain was identified in a study of cytomegalovirus exposure and HLA in healthy donors. This PCR relied on a set of 60 Vbeta primers and 13 Jbeta primers. Profiled with immunoSEQ multiplex PCR; TCRdb holds only in-frame clones, not every one. The sample records 150,000 to 200,000 clones, 60% to 85% being singletons. Donors had nominal health at sampling but likely had unrecorded immune exposures. Germline V gene sequence: CDR1 SGDLS, CDR2 YYNGEE. V was pared by 3 bases and J by 8 bases, with 9 bases of the junction left unmatched. The CDR3 contains 14 residues. The origin of this receptor is a woman in her 50s in good health and CMV-seropositive. The sequenced material came from PBMCs. This sequence joins TRBV9 and TRBJ1-2, with 8 nucleotides matching TRBD1. The CDR3, as DNA: TGTGCCAGCAGCGAGGAAACAGGGGGACCGGGCTACACCTTC. It codes for CASSEETGGPGYTF. The entire variable domain, with the rest obtained from reference TRBV9 and TRBJ1-2, is as follows: DSGVTQTPKHLITATGQRVTLRCSPRSGDLSVYWYQQSLDQGLQFLIQYYNGEERAKGNILERFSAQQFPDLHSELNLSSLELGDSALYFCASSEETGGPGYTFGSGTRLTVV.